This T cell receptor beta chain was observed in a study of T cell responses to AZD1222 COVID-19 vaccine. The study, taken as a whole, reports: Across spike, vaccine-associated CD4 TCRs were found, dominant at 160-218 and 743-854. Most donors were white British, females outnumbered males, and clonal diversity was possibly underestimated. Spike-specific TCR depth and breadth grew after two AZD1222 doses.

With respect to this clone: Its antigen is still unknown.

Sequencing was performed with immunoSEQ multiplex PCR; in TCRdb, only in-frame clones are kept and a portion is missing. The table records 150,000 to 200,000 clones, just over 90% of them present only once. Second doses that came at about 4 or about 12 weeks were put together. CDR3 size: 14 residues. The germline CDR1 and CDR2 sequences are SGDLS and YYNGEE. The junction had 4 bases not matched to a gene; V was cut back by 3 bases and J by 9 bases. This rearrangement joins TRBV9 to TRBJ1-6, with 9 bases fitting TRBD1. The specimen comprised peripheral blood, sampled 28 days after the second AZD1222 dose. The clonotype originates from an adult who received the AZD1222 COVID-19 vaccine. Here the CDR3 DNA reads TGTGCCAGCAGCGACAGGGGGCTTGGTTCACCCCTCCACTTT. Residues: CASSDRGLGSPLHF. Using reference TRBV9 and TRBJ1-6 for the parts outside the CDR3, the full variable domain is DSGVTQTPKHLITATGQRVTLRCSPRSGDLSVYWYQQSLDQGLQFLIQYYNGEERAKGNILERFSAQQFPDLHSELNLSSLELGDSALYFCASSDRGLGSPLHFGNGTRLTVT.